A single sample gave rise to the 12 T cell receptor beta chains below, sequenced in a study of shared clonotypes between healthy human individuals. CD45RO-negative cells were positively selected for CCR7, leaving out terminally differentiated effector memory CD45RA+ cells. Profiled with immunoSEQ multiplex PCR; TCRdb holds only in-frame clones, not every one. The sample contains about 1.9 million clones, around 95% of which appear only once. Sequenced material: naive CD8+ T cells from PBMCs. The receptors come from a man aged 18 to 30 in good health. Some clones in this sample may be carry-over from other donors' samples.

In its sample, this clone was seen once. This chain joins TRBV7-8 and TRBJ2-1; the match to TRBD2 covers 11 bases. Germline values: CDR1 SGHVS, CDR2 FQNEAQ. Losses at the gene ends were 3 bases for V and 9 bases for J; bases not matched to a gene: 7. The CDR3 spans 15 residues. The CDR3 is CASSFQTSGNGEQFF. The CDR3 nucleotides are TGTGCCAGCAGCTTCCAGACTAGCGGGAACGGTGAGCAGTTCTTC.

The chain uses TRBV30 and TRBJ2-2; no definite D call. CDR1 is GTSNPN and CDR2 is SVGIG in the germline V gene (reference sequence). The ends were cut back, 1 base at V and 0 bases at J, with 6 bases in the middle. The CDR3 has 14 residues. CDR3 DNA sequence: TGTGCCTGGAGTGCCAGAGCGAACACCGGGGAGCTGTTTTTT. Protein product: CAWSARANTGELFF.

V usage is TRBV10-2 and J usage is TRBJ1-1; unclear D gene. Germline values: CDR1 WSHSY, CDR2 SAAADI. The CDR3 spans 13 residues. V lost 6 bases and J 0 bases, leaving 8 bases between the germline ends. CDR3: CASSAGMNTEAFF. As DNA, the CDR3 is TGCGCCAGCAGCGCGGGCATGAACACTGAAGCTTTCTTT.

The chain combines TRBV6-5 with TRBJ1-5, with D perhaps TRBD1 (6 bases). There are 14 residues in the CDR3. In germline, CDR1 is MNHEY, CDR2 SVGAGI. The germline V and J ends were trimmed by 6 bases and 7 bases, with 16 bases remaining between them. CDR3 DNA sequence: TGTGCCAGCAGCCCAACAGGGAGGGACCAGCCCCAGCATTTT. It yields the protein CASSPTGRDQPQHF.

V and J are TRBV28 and TRBJ1-2; 7 bases are shared with TRBD1. The CDR3 consists of 19 residues. Trimming removed 6 bases from V and 4 bases from J; junction bases left unmatched: 23. Germline loops: CDR1 MDHEN, CDR2 SYDVKM. The CDR3 sequence is CASRRGTTGPESLAYGYTF. Written as DNA, the CDR3 is TGTGCCAGCAGGAGGGGAACGACAGGGCCTGAATCATTAGCCTATGGCTACACCTTC.

CDR3 nucleotides: TGTGCCAGCCGCGGTCGGGTTTTAGGCGAGCAGTACTTC. It specifies CASRGRVLGEQYF. V gene TRBV2 combines with J gene TRBJ2-7; D remains ambiguous. The CDR3 extends over 13 amino acids. Trimming cost V 8 bases and J 6 bases, with 17 bases left between them. Germline CDR1 reads SNHLY; CDR2 reads FYNNEI.

The chain uses TRBV7-9 and TRBJ2-5, with D perhaps matching TRBD1 (6 bases). The germline V and J ends were trimmed by 4 bases and 6 bases, with 12 bases remaining between them. The germline V gene encodes CDR1 SEHNR and CDR2 FQNEAQ (reference sequence). CDR3 length: 13 residues. The CDR3 loop is CASSSDSHQTQYF. DNA of the CDR3: TGTGCCAGCAGCTCGGACAGCCACCAGACCCAGTACTTC.

The rearrangement uses TRBV4-1 and TRBJ2-1; D might be TRBD2 (6 bases). The CDR3 spans 17 residues. The germline V gene has CDR1 MGHRA and CDR2 YSYEKL. The V end was cut by 3 bases, the J end by 0 bases, with 15 bases between. CDR3 nucleotides: TGCGCCAGCAGCCACACGGACTATCCGAGCTCCTACAATGAGCAGTTCTTC. Its protein product is CASSHTDYPSSYNEQFF.

Of note for this clone: Other nucleotide sequences in the sample specify the same CDR3. The chain couples TRBV7-2 to TRBJ2-7, with D perhaps matching TRBD2 (5 bases). The CDR3 covers 12 residues. Trimming cost V 3 bases and J 2 bases, with 5 bases left between them. Germline assignment: CDR1 SGHTA and CDR2 FQGNSA. The CDR3 loop is CASSLGAYEQYF. CDR3 in DNA: TGTGCCAGCAGCTTGGGAGCCTACGAGCAGTACTTC.

CDR3 sequence: CASSPFSGPQETQYF. CDR3 sequence (DNA): TGCGCCAGCAGCCCTTTCAGCGGCCCACAAGAGACCCAGTACTTC. The J gene is TRBJ2-5, the V gene TRBV5-1; possibly TRBD2 for D (5 bases). The V end was cut by 4 bases, the J end by 2 bases, with 15 bases between. CDR1 SGHRS and CDR2 YFSETQ come from the germline V gene. This CDR3 has 15 residues.

This clone appeared once. V is TRBV23-1 and J is TRBJ2-2, with D unclear. TRBV23-1 qualifies as an ORF whose function is uncertain. The CDR3 extends over 15 amino acids. V dropped 5 bases and J dropped 3 bases, with 13 bases sitting between them. The CDR3 DNA follows: TGCGCCAGCAGTGGGCGGCCCGCCTACACCGGGGAGCTGTTTTTT. Its translation is CASSGRPAYTGELFF.

This sequence joins TRBV2 and TRBJ1-1; no firm D call. The CDR3 is 12 amino acids. Germline lookup yields CDR1 SNHLY and CDR2 FYNNEI. Deletions cut 5 bases from V and 1 base from J, with 5 bases between. CDR3 residues: CASSLQNTEAFF. CDR3 in DNA: TGTGCCAGCAGTCTACAGAACACTGAAGCTTTCTTT.